This TCR beta chain came from a study of control samples from healthy donors and cancer patients. Profiling relied on immunoSEQ multiplex PCR, and the TCRdb table lists in-frame clones only, not all of them. The sample carries 60,000 to 70,000 clones, 75% to 90% recorded once. CDR3 size: 13 residues. With 2 bases removed from V and 10 bases from J, the gap between germline ends came to 14 bases. The germline gives CDR1 LGHNA, CDR2 YSLEER. The sample consisted of PBMCs. This chain uses TRBV4-3 with TRBJ2-5; D is perhaps TRBD1 or TRBD2 (5 bases each). This TCR was sampled from a woman aged 50 to 65 with lung cancer. The CDR3 DNA reads as TGCGCCAGCAGCCAATTCAGGTGGGGGAACCAGTACTTC. Its translation: CASSQFRWGNQYF.